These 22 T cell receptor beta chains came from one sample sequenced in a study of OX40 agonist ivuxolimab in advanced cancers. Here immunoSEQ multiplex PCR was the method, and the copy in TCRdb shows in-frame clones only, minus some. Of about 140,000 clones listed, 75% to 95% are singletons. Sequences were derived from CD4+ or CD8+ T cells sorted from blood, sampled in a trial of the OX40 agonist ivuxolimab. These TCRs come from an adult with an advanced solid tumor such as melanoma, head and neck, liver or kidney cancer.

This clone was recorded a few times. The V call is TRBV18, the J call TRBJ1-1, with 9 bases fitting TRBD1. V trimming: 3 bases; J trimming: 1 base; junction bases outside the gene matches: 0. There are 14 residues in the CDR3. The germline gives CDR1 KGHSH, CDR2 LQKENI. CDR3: CASSPTGGNTEAFF. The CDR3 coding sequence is TGTGCCAGCTCACCGACAGGGGGGAACACTGAAGCTTTCTTT.

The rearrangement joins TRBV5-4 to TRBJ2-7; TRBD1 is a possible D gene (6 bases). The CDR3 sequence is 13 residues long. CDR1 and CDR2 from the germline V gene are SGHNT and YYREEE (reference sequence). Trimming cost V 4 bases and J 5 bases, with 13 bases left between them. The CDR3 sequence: CASSLYTGNEQYF. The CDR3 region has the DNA TGTGCCAGCAGCCTATATACAGGGAACGAGCAGTACTTC.

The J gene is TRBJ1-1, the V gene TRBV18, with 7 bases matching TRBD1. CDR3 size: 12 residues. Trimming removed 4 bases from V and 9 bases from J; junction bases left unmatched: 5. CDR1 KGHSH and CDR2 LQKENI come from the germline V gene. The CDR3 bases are TGTGCCAGCTCACAGGACAGGCTCCAAGCTTTCTTT. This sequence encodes CASSQDRLQAFF.

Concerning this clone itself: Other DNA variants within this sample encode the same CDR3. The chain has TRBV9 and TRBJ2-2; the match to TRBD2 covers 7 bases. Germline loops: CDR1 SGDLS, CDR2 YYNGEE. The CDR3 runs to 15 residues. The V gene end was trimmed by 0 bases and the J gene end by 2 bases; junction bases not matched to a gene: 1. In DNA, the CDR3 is TGTGCCAGCAGCGTAGCGGGACTAAACACCGGGGAGCTGTTTTTT. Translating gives CASSVAGLNTGELFF.

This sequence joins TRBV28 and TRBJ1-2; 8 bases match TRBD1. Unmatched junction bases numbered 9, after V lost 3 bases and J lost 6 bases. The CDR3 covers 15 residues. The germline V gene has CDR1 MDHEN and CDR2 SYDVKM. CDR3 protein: CASSFPGRGPDGYTF. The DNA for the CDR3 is TGTGCCAGCAGTTTCCCGGGCAGGGGGCCCGATGGCTACACCTTC.

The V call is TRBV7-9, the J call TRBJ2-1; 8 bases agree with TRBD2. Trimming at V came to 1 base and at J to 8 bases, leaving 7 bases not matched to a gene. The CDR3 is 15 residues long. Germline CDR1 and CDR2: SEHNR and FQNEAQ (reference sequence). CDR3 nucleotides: TGTGCCAGCAGCTTAGGGCGGGGGGCGACGGATGAGCAGTTCTTC. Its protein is CASSLGRGATDEQFF.

The CDR3 DNA follows: TGTGCCTGGAGTGTGCCGGGACTCCCAGCCGGAGATACGCAGTATTTT. Amino acids: CAWSVPGLPAGDTQYF. V usage is TRBV30 and J usage is TRBJ2-3, with D perhaps matching TRBD2 (6 bases). CDR3 length equals 16 residues. Germline assignment: CDR1 GTSNPN and CDR2 SVGIG (reference sequence). The V and J ends lost 0 bases and 5 bases respectively, with 18 bases between them.

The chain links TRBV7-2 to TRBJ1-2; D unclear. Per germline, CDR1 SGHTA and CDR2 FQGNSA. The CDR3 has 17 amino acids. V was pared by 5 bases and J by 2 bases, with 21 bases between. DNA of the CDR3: TGTGCCAGCAGCCACCCGTTAGCTGGTGGGTTAAACTATGGCTACACCTTC. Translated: CASSHPLAGGLNYGYTF.

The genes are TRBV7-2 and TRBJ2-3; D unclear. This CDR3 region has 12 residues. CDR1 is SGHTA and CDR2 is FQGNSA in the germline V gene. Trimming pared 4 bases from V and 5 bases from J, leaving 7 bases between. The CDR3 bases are TGTGCCAGCAGCTATTTCGGAGATACGCAGTATTTT. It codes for CASSYFGDTQYF.

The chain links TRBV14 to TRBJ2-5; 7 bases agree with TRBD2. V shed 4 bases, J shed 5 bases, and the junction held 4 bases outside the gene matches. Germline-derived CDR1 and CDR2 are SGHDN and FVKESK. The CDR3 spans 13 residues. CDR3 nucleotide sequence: TGTGCCAGCAGCCGGTGGGGGGGGGAGACCCAGTACTTC. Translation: CASSRWGGETQYF.

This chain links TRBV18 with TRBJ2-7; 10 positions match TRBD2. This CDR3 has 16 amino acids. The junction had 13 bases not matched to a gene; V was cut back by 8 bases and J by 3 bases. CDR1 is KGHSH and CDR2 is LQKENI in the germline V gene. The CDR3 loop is CASRSPRLAGDYEQYF. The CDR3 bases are TGTGCCAGCCGATCCCCTCGGCTAGCGGGAGACTACGAGCAGTACTTC. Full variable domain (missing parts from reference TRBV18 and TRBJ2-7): NAGVMQNPRHLVRRRGQEARLRCSPMKGHSHVYWYRQLPEEGLKFMVYLQKENIIDESGMPKERFSAEFPKEGPSILRIQQVVRGDSAAYFCASRSPRLAGDYEQYFGPGTRLTVT.

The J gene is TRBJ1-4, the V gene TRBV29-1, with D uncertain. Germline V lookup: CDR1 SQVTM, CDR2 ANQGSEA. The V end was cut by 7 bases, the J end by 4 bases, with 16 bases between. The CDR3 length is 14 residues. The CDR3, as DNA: TGCAGCGCAGTCTACCCCTCCTATAATGAAAAACTGTTTTTT. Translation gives CSAVYPSYNEKLFF.

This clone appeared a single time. CDR3 DNA: TGTGCCTGGACACCCAGGGTTCAGAAAACTGAAGCTTTCTTT. Its protein is CAWTPRVQKTEAFF. The gene calls are TRBV30 and TRBJ1-1, with a possible D match to TRBD1 (5 bases). This CDR3 is built from 14 residues. Germline CDR1 GTSNPN, CDR2 SVGIG (reference sequence). Trimming stripped 4 bases from V and 5 bases from J, with 17 bases between. Based on the CDR3 plus reference TRBV30 and TRBJ1-1, the full variable domain is SQTIHQWPATLVQPVGSPLSLECTVEGTSNPNLYWYRQAAGRGLQLLFYSVGIGQISSEVPQNLSASRPQDRQFILSSKKLLLSDSGFYLCAWTPRVQKTEAFFGQGTRLTVV.

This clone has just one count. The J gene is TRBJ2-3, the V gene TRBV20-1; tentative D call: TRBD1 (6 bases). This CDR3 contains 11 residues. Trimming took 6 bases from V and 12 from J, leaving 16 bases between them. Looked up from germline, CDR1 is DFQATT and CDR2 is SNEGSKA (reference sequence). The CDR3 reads CSAPLGGHQYF. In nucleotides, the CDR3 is TGCAGTGCGCCCTTAGGGGGTCATCAGTATTTT.

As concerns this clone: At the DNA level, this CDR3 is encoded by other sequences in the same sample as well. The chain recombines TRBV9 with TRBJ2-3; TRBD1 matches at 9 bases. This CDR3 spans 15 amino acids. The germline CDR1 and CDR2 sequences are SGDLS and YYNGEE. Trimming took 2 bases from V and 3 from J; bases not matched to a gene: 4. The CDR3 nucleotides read TGTGCCAGCAGCGTGGGACAGGGAGGGACAGATACGCAGTATTTT. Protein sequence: CASSVGQGGTDTQYF.

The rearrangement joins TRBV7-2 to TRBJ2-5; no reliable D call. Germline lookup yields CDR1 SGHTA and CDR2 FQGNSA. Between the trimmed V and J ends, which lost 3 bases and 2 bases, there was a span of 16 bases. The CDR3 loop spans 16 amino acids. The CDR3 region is CASSFPPRGPQETQYF. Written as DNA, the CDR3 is TGTGCCAGCAGCTTCCCCCCCCGCGGACCGCAAGAGACCCAGTACTTC.

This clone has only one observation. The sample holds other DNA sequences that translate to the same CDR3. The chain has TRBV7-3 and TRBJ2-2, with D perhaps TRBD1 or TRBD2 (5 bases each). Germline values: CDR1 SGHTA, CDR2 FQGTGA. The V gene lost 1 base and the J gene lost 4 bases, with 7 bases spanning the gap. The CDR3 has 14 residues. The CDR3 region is CASSLSGGTGELFF. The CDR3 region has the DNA TGTGCCAGCAGCTTAAGTGGGGGCACCGGGGAGCTGTTTTTT.

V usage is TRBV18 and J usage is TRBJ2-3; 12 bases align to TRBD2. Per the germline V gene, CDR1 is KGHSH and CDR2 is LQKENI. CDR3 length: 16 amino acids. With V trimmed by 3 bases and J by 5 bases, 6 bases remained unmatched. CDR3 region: CASSPQTSGRKDTQYF. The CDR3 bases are TGTGCCAGCTCACCTCAGACTAGCGGGAGAAAAGATACGCAGTATTTT.

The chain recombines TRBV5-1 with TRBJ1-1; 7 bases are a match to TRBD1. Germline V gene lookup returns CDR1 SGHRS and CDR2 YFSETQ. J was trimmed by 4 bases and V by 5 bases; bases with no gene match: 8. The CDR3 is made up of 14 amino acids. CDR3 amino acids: CASRSTGQFTEAFF. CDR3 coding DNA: TGCGCCAGCAGGTCGACAGGGCAGTTCACTGAAGCTTTCTTT. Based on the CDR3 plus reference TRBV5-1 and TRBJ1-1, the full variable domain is KAGVTQTPRYLIKTRGQQVTLSCSPISGHRSVSWYQQTPGQGLQFLFEYFSETQRNKGNFPGRFSGRQFSNSRSEMNVSTLELGDSALYLCASRSTGQFTEAFFGQGTRLTVV.

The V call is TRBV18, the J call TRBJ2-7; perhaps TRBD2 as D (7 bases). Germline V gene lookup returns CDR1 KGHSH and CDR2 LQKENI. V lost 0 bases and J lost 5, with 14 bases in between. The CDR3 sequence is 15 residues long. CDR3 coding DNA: TGTGCCAGCTCACCACCTAGGGGGGGGCGCGACGAGCAGTACTTC. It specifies CASSPPRGGRDEQYF. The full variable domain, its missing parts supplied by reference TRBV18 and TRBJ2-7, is NAGVMQNPRHLVRRRGQEARLRCSPMKGHSHVYWYRQLPEEGLKFMVYLQKENIIDESGMPKERFSAEFPKEGPSILRIQQVVRGDSAAYFCASSPPRGGRDEQYFGPGTRLTVT.

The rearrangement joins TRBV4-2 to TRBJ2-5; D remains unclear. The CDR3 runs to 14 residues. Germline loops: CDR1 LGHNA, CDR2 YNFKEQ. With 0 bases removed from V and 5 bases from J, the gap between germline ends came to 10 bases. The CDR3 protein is CASSQEIVLETQYF. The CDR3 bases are TGTGCCAGCAGCCAAGAAATAGTCTTGGAGACCCAGTACTTC.

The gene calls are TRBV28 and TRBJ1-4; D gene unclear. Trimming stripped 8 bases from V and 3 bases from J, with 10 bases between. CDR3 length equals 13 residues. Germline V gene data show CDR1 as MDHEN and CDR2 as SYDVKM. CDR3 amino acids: CASRRPSNEKLFF. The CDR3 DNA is TGTGCCAGCCGTCGGCCTTCTAATGAAAAACTGTTTTTT.